The TCR beta chain under discussion was sequenced for a study of blood T cell repertoires in COVID-19. The ends were cut back, 1 base at V and 4 bases at J, with 7 bases in the middle. Germline V gene sequence: CDR1 LGHNA, CDR2 YNFKEQ. CDR3 length: 13 amino acids. Generated by immunoSEQ multiplex PCR, the TCRdb table keeps only in-frame clones and is missing some. The sample holds fewer than 350,000 clones, around 90% seen once. Cohorts were assigned according to the clinical history that participants reported. Sequences were obtained from PBMCs or T cells enriched from blood (not recorded which). V is TRBV4-2 and J is TRBJ2-5, with D possibly TRBD2 on 5 matching bases. This clonotype was sampled from a woman aged 35 to 49 with acute COVID-19. CDR3 DNA sequence: TGTGCCAGCAGCCAAGTACTAGGAGAGACCCAGTACTTC. This codes for CASSQVLGETQYF.